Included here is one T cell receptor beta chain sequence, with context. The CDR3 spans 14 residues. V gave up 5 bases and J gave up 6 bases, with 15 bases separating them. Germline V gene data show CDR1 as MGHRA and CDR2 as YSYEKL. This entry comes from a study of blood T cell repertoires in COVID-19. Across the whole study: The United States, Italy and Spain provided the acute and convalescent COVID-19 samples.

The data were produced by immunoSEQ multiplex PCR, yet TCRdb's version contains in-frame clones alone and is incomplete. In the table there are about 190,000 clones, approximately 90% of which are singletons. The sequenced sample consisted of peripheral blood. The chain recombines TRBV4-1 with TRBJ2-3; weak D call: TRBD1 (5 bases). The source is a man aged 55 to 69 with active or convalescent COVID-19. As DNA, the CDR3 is TGCGCCAGCAGCTGGGGTCTACCAGGGGATACGCAGTATTTT. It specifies CASSWGLPGDTQYF.